The present T cell receptor beta chain was sequenced within a study of blood T cell repertoires in COVID-19. Whole-study context: T cells, B-cell-depleted T cells, or PBMCs supplied cDNA or gDNA.

V dropped 7 bases and J dropped 4 bases, with 16 bases sitting between them. Germline CDR1 and CDR2: SGHVS and FNYEAQ. CDR3 length equals 14 residues. Clones were read by immunoSEQ multiplex PCR, and TCRdb kept only the in-frame ones, dropping some. The table shows about 93,000 clones, with about 89% occurring only once. The sample was peripheral blood. The TCR comes from a man aged 55 to 70 with COVID-19, enrolled during active disease. The V call is TRBV7-6, the J call TRBJ1-1; tentatively, D is TRBD1 (5 bases). CDR3 loop: CASTLISGPTEAFF. As DNA, the CDR3 is TGTGCCAGCACGTTGATCTCAGGGCCCACTGAAGCTTTCTTT.